These 28 T cell receptor beta chains came from one sample sequenced in a study of cytomegalovirus exposure and HLA in healthy donors. 13 Jbeta primers and 60 Vbeta primers were used for the PCR. Some clones are missing from TCRdb's copy, which holds only in-frame ones; the method was immunoSEQ multiplex PCR. The table lists about 150,000 clones, 65% to 75% of them singletons. Material for sequencing was PBMCs. These receptors were collected from a man aged 55 to 70 in good health and CMV-seronegative.

This chain uses TRBV7-6 with TRBJ2-5; 9 nucleotides agree with TRBD1. V shed 8 bases, J shed 5 bases, and the junction held 12 bases outside the gene matches. The CDR3 loop spans 15 amino acids. The V gene's germline CDR1 is SGHVS and CDR2 FNYEAQ. CDR3: CASSGGQGIWETQYF. Written as DNA, the CDR3 is TGTGCCAGCTCAGGCGGACAGGGGATTTGGGAGACCCAGTACTTC.

This chain links TRBV28 with TRBJ1-1; 10 bases are shared with TRBD1. Germline V lookup: CDR1 MDHEN, CDR2 SYDVKM. The J segment lost 7 bases and the V segment lost 5 bases, leaving 4 bases of the junction unmatched. The CDR3 spans 13 residues. The CDR3 loop is CASSDRGQVEAFF. CDR3 nucleotide sequence: TGTGCCAGCAGTGACAGGGGGCAGGTTGAAGCTTTCTTT.

The chain is built from TRBV5-1 and TRBJ1-1; TRBD1 agrees at 9 bases. V lost 0 bases and J lost 2; bases outside the gene matches: 5. This CDR3 comprises 16 residues. Germline lookup yields CDR1 SGHRS and CDR2 YFSETQ. CDR3 DNA sequence: TGCGCCAGCAGCTTGGCTACAGGGGGCTTTAACACTGAAGCTTTCTTT. This gives the protein CASSLATGGFNTEAFF.

V and J are TRBV7-8 and TRBJ2-7, with a tentative D call TRBD1 (5 bases). V lost 2 bases, J lost 1 base, and 9 bases lay in between. The germline CDR1 and CDR2 sequences are SGHVS and FQNEAQ. The CDR3 is 14 amino acids. The CDR3: CASSLTTGSYEQYF. The CDR3 nucleotides are TGTGCCAGCAGCTTAACCACAGGTTCCTACGAGCAGTACTTC.

This clone was detected once. The chain has TRBV2 and TRBJ2-1, with 9 bases matching TRBD1. The CDR3 has 15 residues. The V segment lost 3 bases and the J segment 4 bases; nucleotides outside the gene matches: 4. Looked up from germline, CDR1 is SNHLY and CDR2 is FYNNEI. The CDR3 protein is CASSDTDRGYNEQFF. CDR3 in DNA: TGTGCCAGCAGTGATACGGACAGGGGTTACAATGAGCAGTTCTTC.

J is TRBJ2-2 and V is TRBV25-1; TRBD1 matches 10 bases. From germline, CDR1 is MGHDK and CDR2 SYGVNS. The CDR3 covers 14 residues. V was pared by 6 bases and J by 4 bases, with 2 bases of the junction left unmatched. The DNA of the CDR3 is TGTGCCAGCAGACGGACAGGGGGCACCGGGGAGCTGTTTTTT. It specifies CASRRTGGTGELFF.

The chain couples TRBV25-1 to TRBJ2-1; 12 bases match TRBD2. Germline values: CDR1 MGHDK, CDR2 SYGVNS. CDR3 length equals 18 residues. Unmatched junction bases numbered 12, after V lost 1 base and J lost 8 bases. The CDR3 nucleotides read TGTGCCAGCAGTGAATTGACCCCGCGACTAGCGGGAGTCTATGAGCAGTTCTTC. Encoded protein: CASSELTPRLAGVYEQFF.

The chain carries TRBV19 and TRBJ2-7, with 7 bases fitting TRBD2. The length of the CDR3 is 13 residues. J was trimmed by 4 bases and V by 3 bases; bases with no gene match: 3. Per germline, CDR1 LNHDA and CDR2 SQIVND (reference sequence). The CDR3 DNA reads TGTGCCAGTAGTATCGGGGGGAGGTACGAGCAGTACTTC. Its protein is CASSIGGRYEQYF.

Note on this clone: At one end, the junction sequence differs from germline, possibly due to a read error. The chain combines TRBV7-9 with TRBJ1-1; D remains ambiguous. The CDR3 is 12 residues long. CDR1 SEHNR and CDR2 FQNEAQ come from the germline V gene (reference sequence). In DNA, the CDR3 is TGTTCCAGCAGCTTCGGGGTGGAAGAAGCTTTCTTT. Translated, it gives CSSSFGVEEAFF.

This chain uses TRBV5-1 with TRBJ1-1; no clear D gene. This CDR3 region has 14 residues. Trimming stripped 2 bases from V and 4 bases from J, with 12 bases between. In germline, CDR1 is SGHRS, CDR2 YFSETQ. For the CDR3, the DNA is TGCGCCAGCAGCTTCACCCCTTCCGGCACTGAAGCTTTCTTT. Amino acid sequence: CASSFTPSGTEAFF.

V usage is TRBV30 and J usage is TRBJ2-1; 7 bases agree with TRBD2. The ends lost 0 bases at V and 8 bases at J; junction bases unmatched: 7. CDR3 length: 14 residues. Germline CDR1 and CDR2: GTSNPN and SVGIG (reference sequence). The CDR3 loop reads CAWSVGEGRHEQFF. DNA for the CDR3: TGTGCCTGGAGTGTGGGGGAGGGTCGCCATGAGCAGTTCTTC.

The chain employs TRBV30 and TRBJ2-3; the D gene is possibly TRBD2 (5 bases). This CDR3 contains 15 residues. V lost 3 bases, J lost 3 bases, and 16 bases lay in between. Germline V gene data show CDR1 as GTSNPN and CDR2 as SVGIG (reference sequence). In nucleotides, the CDR3 is TGTGCCTGGAGATTAGAGGGTGTTGAAACAGATACGCAGTATTTT. This codes for CAWRLEGVETDTQYF.

In this sample, this clone turned up a few times. The V call is TRBV18, the J call TRBJ2-1; D possibly corresponds to TRBD2 (5 bases). V was trimmed by 4 bases and J by 3 bases, leaving 13 bases between them. Germline CDR1 and CDR2: KGHSH and LQKENI. The CDR3 has 15 residues. CDR3 DNA: TGTGCCAGCTCACAATCAATCCGGGACTACAATGAGCAGTTCTTC. It encodes CASSQSIRDYNEQFF.

This clone has a handful of counts. The chain uses TRBV5-1 and TRBJ1-4; no clear D gene. Germline V gene lookup returns CDR1 SGHRS and CDR2 YFSETQ. V was cut by 0 bases and J by 0 bases, with 9 bases left in between. The CDR3 runs 16 residues. The CDR3 nucleotides read TGCGCCAGCAGCTTGGATTGGGCAGCAACTAATGAAAAACTGTTTTTT. Translated: CASSLDWAATNEKLFF.

The gene calls are TRBV29-1 and TRBJ2-7; TRBD1 aligns across 7 bases. J gave up 4 bases and V 3 bases, and 0 bases lay outside the gene matches. CDR3 length: 11 amino acids. CDR1 and CDR2 (germline): SQVTM, ANQGSEA. The CDR3 nucleotides are TGCAGCGTTGACAGGGGGTACGAGCAGTACTTC. Translating it yields CSVDRGYEQYF.

The chain links TRBV4-2 to TRBJ2-2; the match to TRBD1 covers 7 bases. J lost 5 bases, V lost 3 bases, and 6 bases had no gene match. CDR1 and CDR2 (germline): LGHNA, YNFKEQ. This CDR3 has 15 residues. CDR3 DNA sequence: TGTGCCAGCAGCCATGACAGGGTTGGGACCGGGGAGCTGTTTTTT. Protein sequence: CASSHDRVGTGELFF.

This clone showed up just a few times. J is TRBJ2-6 and V is TRBV5-1; 8 bases map to TRBD1. V was pared by 4 bases and J by 0 bases, with 3 bases of the junction left unmatched. The germline CDR1 and CDR2 sequences are SGHRS and YFSETQ. The CDR3 has 16 residues. CDR3 residues: CASSVGTGSGANVLTF. CDR3 coding DNA: TGCGCCAGCAGCGTAGGGACAGGCTCTGGGGCCAACGTCCTGACTTTC.

The rearrangement joins TRBV27 to TRBJ2-7, with TRBD1 matching 10 bases. The CDR3 extends over 18 amino acids. Germline CDR1 MNHEY, CDR2 SMNVEV (reference sequence). Losses at the gene ends were 1 base for V and 1 base for J; bases not matched to a gene: 10. CDR3 coding DNA: TGTGCCAGCAGTTTATACGCCCCCCGGGACAGGGGTTCCTACGAGCAGTACTTC. It codes for CASSLYAPRDRGSYEQYF.

There are a few counts of this clone. This chain links TRBV29-1 with TRBJ2-5; 8 positions match TRBD2. The CDR3 sequence is 15 residues long. V dropped 5 bases and J dropped 2; count of bases not matched to a gene: 10. Germline V gene data show CDR1 as SQVTM and CDR2 as ANQGSEA. The CDR3 reads CSVHPPGGRQETQYF. The DNA for the CDR3 is TGCAGCGTTCACCCCCCGGGAGGGCGACAAGAGACCCAGTACTTC.

This CDR3 is CSVEVRRGRIFMNTEAFF. CDR3 in DNA: TGCAGCGTTGAAGTCAGGAGGGGCCGGATTTTTATGAACACTGAAGCTTTCTTT. The rearrangement links TRBV29-1 to TRBJ1-1; TRBD1 might be the D (5 bases). There are 18 residues in the CDR3. Germline-derived CDR1 and CDR2 are SQVTM and ANQGSEA. The V end lost 1 base, the J end lost 0 bases, and 21 bases lay between the germline ends.

This clone turned up a few times. The chain links TRBV7-9 to TRBJ1-1; the D gene is possibly TRBD1 (6 bases). With 0 bases removed from V and 6 bases from J, the gap between germline ends came to 11 bases. From germline, CDR1 is SEHNR and CDR2 FQNEAQ (reference sequence). The CDR3 has 14 amino acids. This CDR3 is CASSLARGFPEAFF. The CDR3, as DNA: TGTGCCAGCAGCTTAGCGAGGGGGTTCCCTGAAGCTTTCTTT.

This clone was detected only a few times. The chain carries TRBV11-2 and TRBJ2-3; weak D call: TRBD2 (7 bases). This CDR3 has 15 amino acids. Germline lookup yields CDR1 SGHAT and CDR2 FQNNGV. Trimming took 3 bases from V and 9 from J, leaving 19 bases between them. The CDR3, as DNA: TGTGCCAGCAGCTTGGCGACTAGCCAGAGGGGGACGCAGTATTTT. Translation: CASSLATSQRGTQYF. The full variable domain, in which reference TRBV11-2 and TRBJ2-3 provide the parts outside the CDR3, is EAGVAQSPRYKIIEKRQSVAFWCNPISGHATLYWYQQILGQGPKLLIQFQNNGVVDDSQLPKDRFSAERLKGVDSTLKIQPAKLEDSAVYLCASSLATSQRGTQYFGPGTRLTVL.

CDR3 sequence (DNA): TGCAGCGTAAGGAAACGACAGGGTGCACGCAATGAGCAGTTCTTC. The encoded protein is CSVRKRQGARNEQFF. The genes are TRBV29-1 and TRBJ2-1; 7 bases fit TRBD1. The length of the CDR3 is 15 residues. Germline V CDR1 and CDR2: SQVTM, ANQGSEA. J was trimmed by 6 bases and V by 6 bases; bases with no gene match: 14.

The chain uses TRBV6-7 and TRBJ1-2; tentative D call: TRBD1 (6 bases). TRBV6-7 is an open reading frame, and its role is uncertain. This CDR3 spans 14 amino acids. Trimming stripped 6 bases from V and 8 bases from J, with 19 bases between. The CDR3 protein is CASSPGTILWGYTF. The CDR3 bases are TGTGCCAGCAGCCCCGGGACAATCCTTTGGGGCTACACCTTC.

The rearrangement uses TRBV27 and TRBJ2-7, with 12 bases fitting TRBD1. With 5 bases clipped from V and 4 bases from J, the junction kept 6 bases outside the gene matches. CDR3 length: 15 amino acids. CDR1 and CDR2 (germline): MNHEY, SMNVEV (reference sequence). The CDR3 DNA follows: TGTGCCAGCAGTGGACGGGGACAGGGGGCATACGAGCAGTACTTC. It is translated as CASSGRGQGAYEQYF.

This chain's CDR3 is CASSAGQGATGEQYF. The CDR3 region has the DNA TGTGCCAGCAGTGCCGGACAGGGGGCCACCGGGGAGCAGTACTTC. V usage is TRBV6-1 and J usage is TRBJ2-7; 11 bases align to TRBD1. CDR1 and CDR2 (germline): MNHNS, SASEGT. Unmatched junction bases numbered 9, after V lost 4 bases and J lost 7 bases. The length of the CDR3 is 15 residues.

The table lists this clone with a few counts. J is TRBJ1-2 and V is TRBV27; 9 bases match TRBD1. V shed 5 bases, J shed 2 bases, and the junction held 3 bases outside the gene matches. The length of the CDR3 is 14 residues. The germline V gene encodes CDR1 MNHEY and CDR2 SMNVEV (reference sequence). CDR3 sequence: CASSRGTGNYGYTF. The CDR3, as DNA: TGTGCCAGCAGTCGTGGGACAGGGAACTATGGCTACACCTTC.

This clone has just a few counts. The chain joins TRBV28 to TRBJ2-2; D uncertain. Trimming removed 5 bases from V and 1 base from J, with 5 bases in between. Germline loops: CDR1 MDHEN, CDR2 SYDVKM. The CDR3 sequence is 13 residues long. The CDR3 region is CASSVQNTGELFF. CDR3 DNA: TGTGCCAGCAGTGTCCAGAACACCGGGGAGCTGTTTTTT.